The 21 T cell receptor beta chains below were found in one sample sequenced in a study of regulatory T cells in long-lasting Graves disease. Library construction for TCR beta used iRepertoire HTBI primers and Arm-PCR of CDR3 regions. One entry per CDR3 protein results from TCRdb running MiXCR on the multiplex PCR reads. The sample has 700,000 or so distinct CDR3 sequences; around 30% are singletons. Time point specified: persistent/refractory GD, antithyroid drugs over 5 years with positive TRAb. Researchers made the TCR library from RNA that was extracted from PBMCs. The material was peripheral blood mononuclear cells (PBMCs), obtained when the disease was refractory, from a patient treated with antithyroid drugs. These receptors originate from a female donor with Graves disease.

The V and J genes are TRBV20-1 and TRBJ2-2; the match to TRBD1 covers 7 bases. The J segment lost 0 bases and the V segment lost 0 bases, leaving 1 base of the junction unmatched. CDR1 DFQATT and CDR2 SNEGSKA come from the germline V gene (reference sequence). The CDR3 is made up of 15 amino acids. CDR3 residues: CSAREDRPNTGELFF. CDR3 DNA: TGCAGTGCTAGAGAGGACAGGCCGAACACCGGGGAGCTGTTTTTT.

This clonotype was recorded many times. This sequence joins TRBV28 and TRBJ1-5, with no clear D. The ends were cut back, 4 bases at V and 6 bases at J, with 13 bases in the middle. Per the germline V gene, CDR1 is MDHEN and CDR2 is SYDVKM. CDR3 length: 14 residues. DNA for the CDR3: TGTGCCAGCAGTTCCTCAAACGAGGGTCAGCCCCAGCATTTT. Residues: CASSSSNEGQPQHF.

Concerning this clonotype: This may come from a read error, since a much larger clone is one base off. V and J are TRBV2 and TRBJ1-2, with D maybe TRBD1 (5 bases). V was shortened by 8 bases and J by 6 bases, with 22 bases between the two germline ends. This CDR3 comprises 15 residues. Germline V lookup: CDR1 SNHLY, CDR2 FYNNEI. The CDR3 nucleotides are TGTGCCAGCGGTGCGGTATGGTGGGGGATGGATGGCTACACCTTC. Its translation is CASGAVWWGMDGYTF.

With respect to this clonotype: No conserved phenylalanine or tryptophan ends this CDR3, so it is likely a read error. The DNA is left out, because the CDR3 cannot be placed on it with certainty; the CDR3 is given as TCRdb lists it. V is TRBV15 and J is TRBJ2-7. Germline-derived CDR1 and CDR2 are LNHNV and YYDKDF (reference sequence). Both ends counted, the CDR3 spans 8 residues. The CDR3 reads CATSRVRG.

The rearrangement joins TRBV27 to TRBJ2-5; 11 bases fit TRBD2. The CDR3 consists of 18 residues. V lost 7 bases to trimming and J lost 5 bases; unmatched junction nucleotides: 18. Germline assignment: CDR1 MNHEY and CDR2 SMNVEV (reference sequence). The chain's CDR3 is CASNGASGRIDFWETQYF. DNA of the CDR3: TGTGCCAGCAACGGGGCTAGCGGGAGGATCGATTTTTGGGAGACCCAGTACTTC.

The rearrangement links TRBV9 to TRBJ1-6; possible D gene TRBD1, 6 bases. In germline, CDR1 is SGDLS, CDR2 YYNGEE. This CDR3 region has 16 residues. The V end lost 4 bases, the J end lost 2 bases, and 13 bases lay between the germline ends. CDR3 coding DNA: TGTGCCAGCAGCTACAGGGAGGAGCCCTATAATTCACCCCTCCACTTT. This encodes CASSYREEPYNSPLHF.

The chain couples TRBV10-2 to TRBJ2-7; 11 nucleotides agree with TRBD2. V dropped 5 bases and J dropped 2; count of bases not matched to a gene: 14. The germline V gene has CDR1 WSHSY and CDR2 SAAADI. The CDR3 runs to 18 residues. Written as DNA, the CDR3 is TGCGCCAGCAGTTCGACGGGGAGGGGACTAGCGGAGACCTACGAGCAGTACTTC. It translates to CASSSTGRGLAETYEQYF.

The chain couples TRBV5-4 to TRBJ2-2, with D perhaps TRBD1 (6 bases). V gave up 3 bases and J gave up 4 bases, with 13 bases separating them. Per germline, CDR1 SGHNT and CDR2 YYREEE (reference sequence). The CDR3 runs to 15 residues. CDR3 nucleotide sequence: TGTGCCAGCAGCTGGGGGCAGGGTATCACCGGGGAGCTGTTTTTT. Amino acid sequence: CASSWGQGITGELFF.

This clonotype occurred a few times. The chain couples TRBV7-9 to TRBJ2-7; 10 bases agree with TRBD2. CDR1 is SEHNR and CDR2 is FQNEAQ in the germline V gene (reference sequence). The junction had 7 bases not matched to a gene; V was cut back by 5 bases and J by 6 bases. The CDR3 is 14 residues long. CDR3 DNA sequence: TGTGCCAGCAGCCTAAGCGGGAGGGCCTTCGAGCAGTACTTC. Translating gives CASSLSGRAFEQYF.

There are a few counts of this clonotype. The J gene is TRBJ2-7, the V gene TRBV6-1, with a tentative D call TRBD1 (5 bases). Germline V gene lookup returns CDR1 MNHNS and CDR2 SASEGT. Trimming removed 6 bases at V and 1 base at J, with 10 bases between. The CDR3 covers 13 residues. The DNA for the CDR3 is TGTGCCAGCAGGCAGGGAATGTCCTACGAGCAGTACTTC. This codes for CASRQGMSYEQYF.

This clonotype was seen a handful of times. The chain links TRBV30 to TRBJ2-6; D is uncertain. The germline V gene has CDR1 GTSNPN and CDR2 SVGIG (reference sequence). V gave up 0 bases and J gave up 1 base, with 4 bases separating them. The CDR3 runs 14 residues. CDR3 sequence (DNA): TGTGCCTGGAGTGTATTGTCTGGGGCCAACGTCCTGACTTTC. Residues: CAWSVLSGANVLTF.

The V gene is TRBV5-1, the J gene TRBJ2-6; D is unclear. Per germline, CDR1 SGHRS and CDR2 YFSETQ. The ends were cut back, 7 bases at V and 0 bases at J, with 14 bases in the middle. The CDR3 is 16 amino acids. CDR3: CASSSLGFSGANVLTF. The CDR3 bases are TGCGCCAGCTCAAGTTTAGGCTTCTCTGGGGCCAACGTCCTGACTTTC. Together with reference TRBV5-1 and TRBJ2-6, the CDR3 gives the full variable domain: KAGVTQTPRYLIKTRGQQVTLSCSPISGHRSVSWYQQTPGQGLQFLFEYFSETQRNKGNFPGRFSGRQFSNSRSEMNVSTLELGDSALYLCASSSLGFSGANVLTFGAGSRLTVL.

The rearrangement joins TRBV6-1 to TRBJ1-3, with 7 bases that match TRBD1. The germline V gene encodes CDR1 MNHNS and CDR2 SASEGT. The CDR3 covers 17 residues. After removal of 5 bases from V and 0 bases from J, the junction contained 10 bases not matched to a gene. In DNA form, the CDR3 reads TGTGCCAGCAGTCGCTCAGGGACAGCTAACTCTGGAAACACCATATATTTT. It yields the protein CASSRSGTANSGNTIYF.

This rearrangement joins TRBV28 to TRBJ2-3; 12 positions agree with TRBD2. Unmatched junction bases numbered 10, after V lost 5 bases and J lost 1 base. Germline lookup yields CDR1 MDHEN and CDR2 SYDVKM. CDR3 length: 18 amino acids. CDR3 sequence (DNA): TGTGCCAGCAGTGTTGAGACCGGACTAGCGGGACGCACAGATACGCAGTATTTT. Translation gives CASSVETGLAGRTDTQYF.

The chain couples TRBV10-3 to TRBJ2-5, with D maybe TRBD1 (6 bases). This CDR3 is built from 13 residues. The germline V gene has CDR1 ENHRY and CDR2 SYGVKD. The V end was cut by 4 bases, the J end by 4 bases, with 10 bases between. CDR3 in DNA: TGTGCCATCAGTGGAGGGGGAAGAGAGACCCAGTACTTC. Translated: CAISGGGRETQYF.

The rearrangement joins TRBV14 to TRBJ1-2; the D is unclear. Germline V CDR1 and CDR2: SGHDN, FVKESK. V lost 2 bases and J lost 4, with 11 bases in between. The CDR3 length is 14 residues. The CDR3 sequence: CASSQIDMPYGYTF. The CDR3 nucleotides are TGTGCCAGCAGCCAAATAGACATGCCCTATGGCTACACCTTC.

Of note for this clonotype: Relative to the germline gene, one junction end is altered; a read error may explain this. CDR3 loop: CASTSIGTGATTEALF. Here the CDR3 DNA reads TGTGCCAGCACCTCCATCGGGACAGGGGCCACCACTGAAGCTCTCTTT. The J gene is TRBJ1-1, the V gene TRBV11-2, with 10 bases lining up with TRBD1. CDR1 is SGHAT, CDR2 FQNNGV, per germline. CDR3 size: 16 residues.

In this sample, this clonotype turned up a few times. Here the CDR3 DNA reads TGTGCCAGCTCTCGGATAGGGGATCGTGAGACCCAGTACTTC. This sequence encodes CASSRIGDRETQYF. This chain uses TRBV18 with TRBJ2-5; D may be TRBD1 (5 bases). Trimming shortened V by 6 bases and J by 5 bases, and 16 bases separated the two germline ends. CDR3 length: 14 amino acids. Per germline, CDR1 KGHSH and CDR2 LQKENI. The full variable domain, rest sourced from reference TRBV18 and TRBJ2-5, is NAGVMQNPRHLVRRRGQEARLRCSPMKGHSHVYWYRQLPEEGLKFMVYLQKENIIDESGMPKERFSAEFPKEGPSILRIQQVVRGDSAAYFCASSRIGDRETQYFGPGTRLLVL.

The V and J genes are TRBV18 and TRBJ2-5; a possible D gene is TRBD1 (6 bases). The ends were cut back, 4 bases at V and 2 bases at J, with 14 bases in the middle. This CDR3 has 15 amino acids. Germline V lookup: CDR1 KGHSH, CDR2 LQKENI. The DNA of the CDR3 is TGTGCCAGCTCACGTGACAGACAGGTACAAGAGACCCAGTACTTC. Translated, it gives CASSRDRQVQETQYF.

The gene calls are TRBV2 and TRBJ1-5, with TRBD1 as a possible D gene (5 bases). Looked up from germline, CDR1 is SNHLY and CDR2 is FYNNEI. V lost 4 bases to trimming and J lost 7 bases, with 14 bases between them. The CDR3 spans 14 residues. The CDR3 here is CASSGWGLGQPQHF. Written as DNA, the CDR3 is TGTGCCAGCAGTGGATGGGGGTTAGGGCAGCCCCAGCATTTT.

The sample holds a few counts of this clonotype. The chain links TRBV2 to TRBJ2-3; 11 bases agree with TRBD2. Trimming cost V 4 bases and J 3 bases; bases outside gene matches: 3. The CDR3 spans 15 residues. Germline CDR1 SNHLY, CDR2 FYNNEI. The CDR3 coding sequence is TGTGCCAGCAGTGGACTAGCGGGATTGACAGATACGCAGTATTTT. Amino acids: CASSGLAGLTDTQYF.